The 5 T cell receptor beta chains below all came from one sample that was sequenced in a study of blood T cell repertoires in COVID-19. Clones were read by immunoSEQ multiplex PCR, and TCRdb kept only the in-frame ones, dropping some. The table includes roughly 95,000 clones, 75% to 95% detected once. Sequenced: peripheral blood. The receptors come from a woman aged 45 to 65 in a cohort sampled during active COVID-19.

The rearrangement uses TRBV5-1 and TRBJ2-2, with D uncertain. Germline CDR1 reads SGHRS; CDR2 reads YFSETQ. Trimming removed 0 bases from V and 3 bases from J, with 12 bases in between. This CDR3 contains 16 residues. The CDR3 DNA follows: TGCGCCAGCAGCTTGGGTTTTGTCCCGGACACCGGGGAGCTGTTTTTT. Protein sequence: CASSLGFVPDTGELFF.

The chain recombines TRBV6-5 with TRBJ2-7; unclear D gene. Germline-derived CDR1 and CDR2 are MNHEY and SVGAGI. CDR3 length equals 13 residues. The V and J ends lost 8 bases and 3 bases respectively, with 14 bases between them. The CDR3 nucleotides read TGTGCCAGCGTTCGCAGGAATTACTACGAGCAGTACTTC. Its protein is CASVRRNYYEQYF.

V usage is TRBV10-3 and J usage is TRBJ2-1, with D maybe TRBD2 (6 bases). Trimming took off 4 bases at V and 8 bases at J, with 15 bases between the two ends. This CDR3 spans 14 amino acids. Germline V gene data show CDR1 as ENHRY and CDR2 as SYGVKD. The CDR3 loop reads CAISAGHGEDEQFF. CDR3 nucleotide sequence: TGTGCCATCAGTGCGGGGCATGGGGAGGATGAGCAGTTCTTC.

This chain joins TRBV6-5 and TRBJ1-6; tentative D call: TRBD1 (5 bases). V was cut by 8 bases and J by 10 bases, with 21 bases left in between. Germline lookup yields CDR1 MNHEY and CDR2 SVGAGI. The CDR3 sequence is 15 residues long. The CDR3 region is CASARTGTVDSPLHF. Written as DNA, the CDR3 is TGTGCCAGCGCCAGGACCGGGACTGTAGACTCACCCCTCCACTTT.

The chain has TRBV7-3 and TRBJ2-2; 7 bases are a match to TRBD1. V was clipped by 4 bases and J by 4 bases; unmatched bases: 3. Germline-derived CDR1 and CDR2 are SGHTA and FQGTGA. The CDR3 contains 14 residues. DNA for the CDR3: TGTGCCAGCAGCTCGACAGGGAGCACCGGGGAGCTGTTTTTT. Translation: CASSSTGSTGELFF.